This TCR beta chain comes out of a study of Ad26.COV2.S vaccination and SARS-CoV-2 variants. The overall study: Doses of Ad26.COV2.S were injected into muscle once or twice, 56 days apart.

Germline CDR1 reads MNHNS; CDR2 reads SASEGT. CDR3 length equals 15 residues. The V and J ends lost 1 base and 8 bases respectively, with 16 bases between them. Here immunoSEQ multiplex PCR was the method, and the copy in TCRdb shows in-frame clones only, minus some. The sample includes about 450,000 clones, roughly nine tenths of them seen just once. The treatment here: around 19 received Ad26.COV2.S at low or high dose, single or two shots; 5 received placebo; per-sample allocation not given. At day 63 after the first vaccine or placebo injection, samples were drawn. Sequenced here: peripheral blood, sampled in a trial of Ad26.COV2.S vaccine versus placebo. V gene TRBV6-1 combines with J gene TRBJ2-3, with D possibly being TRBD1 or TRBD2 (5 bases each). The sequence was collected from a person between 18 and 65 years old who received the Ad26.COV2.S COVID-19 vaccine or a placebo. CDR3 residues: CASSEDEGFKGTQYF. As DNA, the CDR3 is TGTGCCAGCAGTGAAGACGAGGGGTTCAAGGGTACGCAGTATTTT.